One sample yielded the 23 T cell receptor beta chains listed below, sequenced in a study of cytomegalovirus exposure and HLA in healthy donors. Primers: 60 Vbeta forward and 13 Jbeta reverse. Clones were sequenced by immunoSEQ multiplex PCR, and TCRdb holds only the in-frame ones, with some missing. The sample has over 200,000 clones, approximately 90% seen once; the top ten hold roughly 1%. The sample was PBMCs. The receptors shown here come from a woman aged 18 to 35 in good health and CMV-seronegative.

V and J are TRBV18 and TRBJ1-4; 10 nucleotides align to TRBD1. The V gene end was trimmed by 3 bases and the J gene end by 8 bases; junction bases not matched to a gene: 27. Germline CDR1 reads KGHSH; CDR2 reads LQKENI. The CDR3 covers 22 residues. DNA for the CDR3: TGTGCCAGCTCACCGATATCTCGGGGAAACGCCGAGACAGGGGGCTTTAGGGAAAAACTGTTTTTT. Protein: CASSPISRGNAETGGFREKLFF.

This clone was seen more than once but under ten times. The chain is built from TRBV6-5 and TRBJ2-7; 7 nucleotides line up with TRBD1. The CDR3 length is 14 residues. CDR1 and CDR2 (germline): MNHEY, SVGAGI. Trimming took 1 base from V and 6 from J; bases not matched to a gene: 6. The CDR3 spells CASSYYHRGAEQYF. CDR3 sequence (DNA): TGTGCCAGCAGTTACTATCACAGGGGAGCCGAGCAGTACTTC.

This clone was recorded only once. The chain couples TRBV7-2 to TRBJ2-7; D is unclear. CDR1 SGHTA and CDR2 FQGNSA come from the germline V gene. V gave up 4 bases and J gave up 2 bases, with 18 bases separating them. CDR3 length equals 16 residues. Here the CDR3 DNA reads TGTGCCAGCAGCTCAAATCCAGGCACCCCGCCCTACGAGCAGTACTTC. Translating gives CASSSNPGTPPYEQYF.

The chain recombines TRBV7-9 with TRBJ1-1; 10 positions agree with TRBD1. J lost 3 bases, V lost 5 bases, and 3 bases had no gene match. The germline CDR1 and CDR2 sequences are SEHNR and FQNEAQ (reference sequence). The CDR3 loop spans 14 amino acids. This chain's CDR3 is CASSLGQGDTEAFF. CDR3 DNA sequence: TGTGCCAGCAGCCTCGGACAGGGGGACACTGAAGCTTTCTTT.

The V gene is TRBV5-1, the J gene TRBJ2-1; 8 bases map to TRBD1. This CDR3 has 15 residues. Germline-derived CDR1 and CDR2 are SGHRS and YFSETQ. J lost 3 bases, V lost 3 bases, and 5 bases had no gene match. The CDR3 is CASSSSGTGYNEQFF. The CDR3 coding sequence is TGCGCCAGCAGCTCATCCGGGACAGGCTACAATGAGCAGTTCTTC.

CDR3 region: CASSPVSRGYTGELFF. The CDR3, as DNA: TGTGCCAGCAGCCCGGTCTCGAGGGGGTACACCGGGGAGCTGTTTTTT. The chain links TRBV7-9 to TRBJ2-2; D is perhaps TRBD1 (6 bases). Trimming shortened V by 5 bases and J by 3 bases, and 16 bases separated the two germline ends. The CDR3 runs 16 residues. Germline V CDR1 and CDR2: SEHNR, FQNEAQ (reference sequence).

The chain couples TRBV6-6 to TRBJ2-5; D is possibly TRBD2 (5 bases). This CDR3 has 12 residues. V was clipped by 6 bases and J by 3 bases, with 8 bases between them. CDR1 and CDR2 from the germline V gene are MNHNY and SVGAGI (reference sequence). The CDR3 coding sequence is TGTGCCAGCAGCCCGGGGAAAGAGACCCAGTACTTC. The encoded protein is CASSPGKETQYF.

The chain has TRBV2 and TRBJ1-2, with D unresolved. The length of the CDR3 is 14 residues. The V gene's germline CDR1 is SNHLY and CDR2 FYNNEI. Trimming removed 6 bases at V and 5 bases at J, with 16 bases between. Here the CDR3 reads CASRADGNPYGYTF. CDR3 DNA: TGTGCCAGCAGGGCGGACGGGAACCCTTATGGCTACACCTTC.

CDR3 in amino acids: CASSQDPGRAGDYGYTF. CDR3 coding DNA: TGCGCCAGCAGCCAAGACCCCGGCAGGGCTGGAGACTATGGCTACACCTTC. The chain is built from TRBV4-3 and TRBJ1-2; D may be TRBD1 (5 bases). This CDR3 contains 17 residues. Per the germline V gene, CDR1 is LGHNA and CDR2 is YSLEER. V was clipped by 0 bases and J by 3 bases, with 17 bases between them.

The V and J genes are TRBV19 and TRBJ2-2; 7 nucleotides agree with TRBD1. The CDR3 is made up of 16 amino acids. The V gene's germline CDR1 is LNHDA and CDR2 SQIVND (reference sequence). J gave up 3 bases and V 1 base, and 5 bases lay outside the gene matches. Here the CDR3 reads CASSIGQGWDTGELFF. CDR3 in DNA: TGTGCCAGTAGTATAGGACAGGGTTGGGACACCGGGGAGCTGTTTTTT.

The rearrangement joins TRBV19 to TRBJ2-1, with 11 bases lining up with TRBD2. With 5 bases clipped from V and 2 bases from J, the junction kept 2 bases outside the gene matches. The CDR3 has 15 residues. Germline-derived CDR1 and CDR2 are LNHDA and SQIVND (reference sequence). CDR3 DNA sequence: TGTGCCAGTAGTGTGACTAGCGGGACCTACAATGAGCAGTTCTTC. This encodes CASSVTSGTYNEQFF.

The chain joins TRBV25-1 to TRBJ2-5; perhaps TRBD1 as D (5 bases). The end of the DNA fits TRBJ2-7 better, so the J call may be wrong. From germline, CDR1 is MGHDK and CDR2 SYGVNS. The CDR3 sequence is 15 residues long. The CDR3 DNA sequence: TGTGCCAGCAGTGAATATTTGGCAGGGCGATACGAGCAGTACTTC. It yields the protein CASSEYLAGRYEQYF.

This chain uses TRBV4-3 with TRBJ2-1; D is perhaps TRBD2 (6 bases). From germline, CDR1 is LGHNA and CDR2 YSLEER. Trimming took 1 base from V and 9 from J, leaving 10 bases between them. This CDR3 has 13 residues. As DNA, the CDR3 is TGCGCCAGCAGCCAAGGTTCCGGGGGTGAGCAGTTCTTC. Protein product: CASSQGSGGEQFF.

The rearrangement joins TRBV6-6 to TRBJ2-3; 7 bases map to TRBD2. V gave up 2 bases and J gave up 4 bases; unmatched junction bases: 6. Germline assignment: CDR1 MNHNY and CDR2 SVGAGI (reference sequence). The CDR3 length is 15 residues. The CDR3 loop is CASSYASGGPDTQYF. CDR3 nucleotides: TGTGCCAGCAGTTACGCTAGCGGTGGGCCAGATACGCAGTATTTT.

This sequence joins TRBV5-1 and TRBJ1-3; possible D gene TRBD1, 6 bases. Germline V gene lookup returns CDR1 SGHRS and CDR2 YFSETQ. V lost 4 bases and J lost 4, with 18 bases in between. CDR3 length equals 16 residues. CDR3 in amino acids: CASSALTGPAGNTIYF. CDR3 nucleotides: TGCGCCAGCAGCGCCCTAACAGGGCCGGCGGGAAACACCATATATTTT.

This chain connects TRBV4-1 to TRBJ2-2; tentatively, D is TRBD1 (6 bases). The CDR3 has 12 amino acids. Germline CDR1 is MGHRA and CDR2 is YSYEKL. Deletions cut 8 bases from V and 5 bases from J, with 9 bases between. The CDR3 region is CASRQETGELFF. CDR3 coding DNA: TGCGCCAGCCGACAGGAGACCGGGGAGCTGTTTTTT.

J is TRBJ1-2 and V is TRBV18; 9 bases match TRBD1. The CDR3 contains 14 residues. With 6 bases clipped from V and 4 bases from J, the junction kept 6 bases outside the gene matches. Per the germline V gene, CDR1 is KGHSH and CDR2 is LQKENI. The CDR3 DNA reads as TGTGCCAGCTCGGATAAGGGACAGGGCTATGGCTACACCTTC. It codes for CASSDKGQGYGYTF.

V usage is TRBV10-3 and J usage is TRBJ1-4, with no clear D. Germline V gene lookup returns CDR1 ENHRY and CDR2 SYGVKD. Trimming pared 11 bases from V and 8 bases from J, leaving 18 bases between. The CDR3 spans 13 residues. CDR3: CASLGLYYEKLFF. CDR3 coding DNA: TGTGCCTCCCTCGGGTTATACTACGAAAAACTGTTTTTT.

This clone was observed a few times. The junction does not match germline at one end; this may be a read error. The chain links TRBV5-4 to TRBJ2-2, with a weak D call TRBD1 (5 bases). CDR1 is SGHNT and CDR2 is YYREEE in the germline V gene (reference sequence). This CDR3 spans 16 amino acids. CDR3 coding DNA: TGCGCCAGCAGCCAAGTCAGGGCAGCGAACACCGGGGAGCTGTTTTTT. Residues: CASSQVRAANTGELFF.

J is TRBJ1-1 and V is TRBV4-1; 11 bases are shared with TRBD1. The CDR3 is made up of 18 amino acids. Losses at the gene ends were 4 bases for V and 0 bases for J; bases not matched to a gene: 10. Germline CDR1 MGHRA, CDR2 YSYEKL. The CDR3 spells CASSRHPGQGEMNTEAFF. The CDR3 region has the DNA TGCGCCAGCAGCCGTCATCCGGGACAGGGGGAAATGAACACTGAAGCTTTCTTT.

The chain recombines TRBV27 with TRBJ2-5; maybe TRBD1 (7 bases). The CDR3 is 18 residues long. V lost 6 bases to trimming and J lost 3 bases, with 26 bases between them. Germline V gene lookup returns CDR1 MNHEY and CDR2 SMNVEV (reference sequence). The CDR3 sequence: CASSRTPRQGGVEETQYF. For the CDR3, the DNA is TGTGCCAGCAGCCGGACCCCAAGACAGGGAGGAGTAGAAGAGACCCAGTACTTC.

CDR3 protein: CASSLGQGGETQYF. The CDR3 nucleotides read TGCGCCAGCAGCTTAGGACAGGGGGGAGAGACCCAGTACTTC. The V call is TRBV5-1, the J call TRBJ2-5; 10 bases are shared with TRBD1. Trimming at V came to 2 bases and at J to 4 bases, leaving 2 bases not matched to a gene. CDR1 SGHRS and CDR2 YFSETQ come from the germline V gene. The CDR3 length is 14 residues. Combining the CDR3 with reference TRBV5-1 and TRBJ2-5 gives the whole variable domain KAGVTQTPRYLIKTRGQQVTLSCSPISGHRSVSWYQQTPGQGLQFLFEYFSETQRNKGNFPGRFSGRQFSNSRSEMNVSTLELGDSALYLCASSLGQGGETQYFGPGTRLLVL.

The chain is built from TRBV27 and TRBJ1-2; weak D call: TRBD1 (5 bases). The CDR3 contains 15 residues. CDR1 MNHEY and CDR2 SMNVEV come from the germline V gene (reference sequence). V was clipped by 4 bases and J by 7 bases, with 19 bases between them. The CDR3 DNA is TGTGCCAGCAGTTATTGGGCAGGGAGGAGAGGTGGCTACACCTTC. Its protein is CASSYWAGRRGGYTF.